This T cell receptor (beta chain) emerged from a study of graft-versus-host responses after intestinal transplantation (dated by TCRdb to the early 2020s). As for the study more broadly: The transplants that recipients received were multivisceral, liver-intestinal, or isolated intestinal. The cohort enrolled 20 to 30 intestinal transplant recipients including one retransplant, and a few patients lacking pretransplant specimens were excluded. Bulk TCR-beta CDR3 sequencing was used to track graft-versus-host and host-versus-graft alloreactive T cell clones in the graft, circulation and bone marrow after intestinal transplantation. Every recipient was given anti-thymocyte globulin induction, followed by around three years of maintenance tacrolimus and steroids. Donor T cell macrochimerism was defined as a peak of at least 4% donor T cells among recipient peripheral blood mononuclear cells. To identify alloreactive clones, pre-transplant mixed lymphocyte reaction products were sequenced and then compared with unstimulated pre-transplant donor and recipient T cells. Samples from a few later patients were sequenced in-house on an Illumina MiSeq with MiXCR processing rather than by the commercial service.

This clone appeared a single time. Its antigen specificity is not known. Per-base quality was not reported, and no clone a single base away is much larger than it. What the time point label conveys for this sample: cells obtained before transplantation from donor or recipient. CD3+CD4+ and CD3+CD8+ populations were FACS-sorted from unstimulated pre-transplant donor and recipient cells taken from spleen or lymph nodes. The library relied on the immunoSEQ multiplex PCR assay. For most patients, genomic DNA was isolated using the Qiagen DNeasy Blood and Tissue Kit and was shipped frozen to Adaptive Biotechnologies for TCR sequencing. High-throughput TCR-beta CDR3 sequencing of genomic DNA from most patients was performed by Adaptive Biotechnologies. The source study handled its data this way. Adaptive's ImmunoSEQ software was the source of the TCR sequencing data for 15 to 20 patients, while three other patients were processed with MiXCR and VDJtools. To correct CD4 versus CD8 sorting errors, any sequence found in both subsets at a frequency ratio below 5:1 was removed. CDR3 nucleotide sequences shared between donor and recipient were removed because the origin of such sequences could not be assigned. To be classed as alloreactive, a clone needed at least 2-fold expansion over unstimulated cells and a minimum CFSE-low frequency of 0.002% (template counts) or 0.001% (read counts). Mappable clones were those detected in sequenced pre-transplant spleen, lymph node, or MLR CFSE-low populations of the donor or recipient. The cumulative frequency of alloreactive clones was calculated as a percentage of all sequences, weighted by copy number. Here the immuneACCESS table is served through TCRdb, limited to in-frame sequences with V and J called. Missing clones are a known gap in these copies; in checked studies unresolved V genes cover under half, and the rest lacks a known reason. V, J and clone size are taken as reported in that table, and D and trimming were inferred from the DNA itself. Counted in this sample were tens of thousands of clones; roughly 89% of them appeared once. Roughly 0.32% of the sample is in the top ten clones.

Including the terminal cysteine and phenylalanine, the CDR3 comprises 14 residues. Only the CDR3 part of the read is kept: 42 bases, read in frame from the first base. Reading the germline V gene (reference sequence) gives CDR1 WNHNN and CDR2 SYGVQD. The V and J ends are trimmed by 5 bases and 7 bases, leaving 15 bases between them. The research as a whole found: In the allografts of patients with donor T cell macrochimerism, GvH to HvG T cell clonal ratios were high. Early after transplant, peak levels of circulating GvH clones were associated with declines in HvG clones. Conclusions were limited by the relatively low number and heterogeneity of intestinal transplant patients. GvH clones were detected in recipient bone marrow, and some appeared earlier in ileal mucosa or blood, consistent with an intestinal mucosal origin.

The receptor's source is a human donor who received an intestinal transplant. The chain employs TRBV10-1 and TRBJ2-4, with a tentative D gene TRBD1 over 5 matching bases. Sequenced material: unstimulated CD4+ T cells sorted from spleen or lymph node cells, taken before intestinal transplant. The CDR3 protein sequence reads: CASSPAGNPNIQYF. In nucleotides, the sequence is TGCGCCAGCAGTCCGGCAGGGAACCCGAACATTCAGTACTTC.